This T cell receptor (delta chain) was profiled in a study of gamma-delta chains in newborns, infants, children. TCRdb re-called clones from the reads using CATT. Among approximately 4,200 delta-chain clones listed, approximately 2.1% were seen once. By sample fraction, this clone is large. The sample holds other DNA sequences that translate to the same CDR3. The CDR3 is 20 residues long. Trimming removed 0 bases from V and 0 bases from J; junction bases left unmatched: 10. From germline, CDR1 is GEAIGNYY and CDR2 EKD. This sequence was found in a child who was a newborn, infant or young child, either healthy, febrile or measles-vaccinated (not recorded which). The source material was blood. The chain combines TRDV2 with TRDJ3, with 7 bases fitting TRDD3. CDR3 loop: CACDTAGIGINSWDTRQMFF. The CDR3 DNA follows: TGTGCCTGTGACACCGCGGGGATAGGGATTAACTCCTGGGACACCCGACAGATGTTTTTC.